Listed below are T cell receptor beta chains from one sample, sequenced in a study of beta chain features in type 1 diabetes. The protocol was immunoSEQ multiplex PCR, while the TCRdb copy is restricted to in-frame clones and leaves out a portion. The sample includes 120,000 to 150,000 clones, about an eighth of them seen just once. Specimen: central memory CD4+ T cells from blood. These receptors were obtained from a man aged 18 to 35 with type 1 diabetes. The CDR3 runs from the conserved cysteine through the conserved F or W. The D gene is left open where the match is weak. The size field is filled for only some rows; it gives once, few, many or a size class.

D	V	size	J	CDR3	DNA
NA	TRBV5-6	few	TRBJ2-7	CASSLGTPDSYEQYF	TGTGCCAGCAGCCTCGGGACACCAGATTCCTACGAGCAGTACTTC
NA	TRBV28	few	TRBJ1-2	CASSVRQPPGYTF	TGTGCCAGCAGTGTAAGACAGCCTCCGGGCTACACCTTC
NA	TRBV4-1	NA	TRBJ2-5	CASSQGGQTQETQYF	TGCGCCAGCAGCCAAGGGGGGCAGACCCAAGAGACCCAGTACTTC
TRBD1	TRBV7-2	few	TRBJ1-5	CASSSGQGSNQPQHF	TGTGCCAGCAGCTCGGGACAGGGGAGCAATCAGCCCCAGCATTTT
NA	TRBV4-1	many	TRBJ2-2	CASSQGWGRTGELFF	TGCGCCAGCAGCCAAGGATGGGGGCGCACCGGGGAGCTGTTTTTT
TRBD1	TRBV19	many	TRBJ2-7	CASRDRGGLYEQYF	TGTGCCAGTAGGGACAGGGGGGGACTCTACGAGCAGTACTTC
NA	TRBV29-1	few	TRBJ1-4	CSVKDEKLFF	TGCAGCGTTAAAGACGAAAAACTGTTTTTT
NA	TRBV11-2	few	TRBJ2-3	CASSLERSSTDTQYF	TGTGCCAGCAGCTTAGAAAGATCTAGCACAGATACGCAGTATTTT
NA	TRBV7-3	NA	TRBJ2-6	CASSHRAEGAGANVLTF	TGTGCCAGCAGCCACCGGGCCGAAGGGGCTGGGGCCAACGTCCTGACTTTC
NA	TRBV13	few	TRBJ1-4	CASSLSGIREKLFF	TGTGCCAGCAGCTTATCAGGGATCCGGGAAAAACTGTTTTTT
NA	TRBV13	NA	TRBJ2-7	CASSDTGYYEQYF	TGTGCCAGCAGTGACACCGGATACTACGAGCAGTACTTC
TRBD1	TRBV9	NA	TRBJ1-2	CASSVVGQGQPLAGYTF	TGTGCCAGCAGCGTAGTAGGCCAGGGACAGCCACTCGCTGGCTACACCTTC
TRBD1	TRBV9	many	TRBJ2-7	CASSEGPGGTYEQYF	TGTGCCAGCAGCGAAGGTCCAGGGGGCACCTACGAGCAGTACTTC
NA	TRBV10-3	NA	TRBJ2-7	CAISAMQQSYEQYF	TGTGCCATCAGTGCCATGCAACAGTCCTACGAGCAGTACTTC
NA	TRBV7-9	few	TRBJ1-1	CASSFGDGEAFF	TGTGCCAGCAGCTTCGGGGACGGAGAAGCTTTCTTT
NA	TRBV6-6	few	TRBJ1-2	CASSYKIWGIDGYTF	TGTGCCAGCAGTTACAAAATTTGGGGTATAGATGGCTACACCTTC
TRBD1	TRBV5-4	few	TRBJ1-2	CALHRRAGGDYTF	TGTGCCCTTCACCGCCGGGCAGGGGGAGACTACACCTTC
NA	TRBV5-1	few	TRBJ1-1	CASSLDGPNTEAFF	TGCGCCAGCAGCTTGGACGGCCCGAACACTGAAGCTTTCTTT
TRBD2	TRBV2	NA	TRBJ2-3	CASSEAGGGADTQYF	TGTGCCAGCAGTGAAGCGGGCGGGGGGGCTGATACGCAGTATTTT
NA	TRBV2	NA	TRBJ1-1	CASSTTIEAFF	TGTGCCAGCAGTACCACAATCGAAGCTTTCTTT
NA	TRBV5-1	NA	TRBJ1-2	CASSRGRGGMAGYTF	TGCGCCAGCAGCCGAGGCAGGGGCGGTATGGCTGGCTACACCTTC
NA	TRBV30	few	TRBJ1-2	CAWSVHPTPEGYTF	TGTGCCTGGAGTGTACACCCGACCCCCGAGGGCTACACCTTC
NA	TRBV29-1	NA	TRBJ2-3	CSVEGWGSTDTQYF	TGCAGCGTTGAAGGTTGGGGGAGCACAGATACGCAGTATTTT
NA	TRBV25-1	few	TRBJ1-1	CASSAPGHQNTEAFF	TGTGCCAGCAGTGCTCCGGGACACCAGAACACTGAAGCTTTCTTT
NA	TRBV5-1	few	TRBJ2-3	CASSQSGASTDTQYF	TGCGCCAGCAGTCAGAGCGGAGCTAGCACAGATACGCAGTATTTT
NA	TRBV27	NA	TRBJ2-7	CASRHTLVAGQTYEQYF	TGTGCCAGCAGACATACCCTCGTCGCGGGACAAACCTACGAGCAGTACTTC
NA	TRBV5-1	NA	TRBJ2-2	CASSSGQDTGELFF	TGCGCCAGCAGCTCGGGACAAGACACCGGGGAGCTGTTTTTT
NA	TRBV6-1	many	TRBJ1-4	CASSEPPTVATNEKLFF	TGTGCCAGCAGTGAACCGCCGACGGTTGCAACTAATGAAAAACTGTTTTTT
NA	TRBV4-2	few	TRBJ2-6	CASSQDGSTGSGANVLTF	TGTGCCAGCAGCCAAGATGGCTCTACAGGCTCTGGGGCCAACGTCCTGACTTTC
TRBD1	TRBV18	NA	TRBJ2-1	CASSPGGQGFNNEQFF	TGTGCCAGCTCACCGGGGGGACAGGGTTTCAACAATGAGCAGTTCTTC
NA	TRBV10-2	few	TRBJ2-5	CASRNLGAGERETQYF	TGCGCCAGCAGGAATCTAGGGGCAGGGGAACGGGAGACCCAGTACTTC
TRBD1	TRBV7-9	many	TRBJ2-7	CASSQDREQGEQYF	TGTGCCAGCAGCCAGGACAGGGAGCAGGGCGAGCAGTACTTC
NA	TRBV30	NA	TRBJ1-1	CAWSVTRDTEAFF	TGTGCCTGGAGTGTAACGCGCGACACTGAAGCTTTCTTT
NA	TRBV9	few	TRBJ2-1	CASSVRLSINEQFF	TGTGCCAGCAGCGTAAGGCTGTCCATCAATGAGCAGTTCTTC
TRBD1	TRBV6-5	NA	TRBJ1-3	CASSSGQVSGNTIYF	TGTGCCAGCAGTTCGGGACAGGTTTCTGGAAACACCATATATTTT
TRBD1	TRBV18	NA	TRBJ2-7	CASSPGTGSEQYF	TGTGCCAGCTCACCCGGGACAGGGAGCGAGCAGTACTTC
NA	TRBV30	NA	TRBJ1-1	CAWSIEGEIKAFF	TGTGCCTGGTCCATAGAGGGGGAAATCAAGGCTTTCTTT
TRBD1	TRBV9	few	TRBJ2-3	CASSVITGAFRDTQYF	TGTGCCAGCAGCGTAATAACAGGGGCCTTCAGGGATACGCAGTATTTT
TRBD1	TRBV27	NA	TRBJ1-4	CASRPSGTGGQKLFF	TGTGCCAGCAGGCCCTCCGGGACAGGAGGCCAAAAACTGTTTTTT
TRBD1	TRBV9	few	TRBJ1-1	CASSVVGQAPEAFF	TGTGCCAGCAGCGTAGTCGGACAGGCACCGGAAGCTTTCTTT
NA	TRBV29-1	NA	TRBJ1-1	CSTQGSGVWGNTEAFF	TGCAGTACACAGGGATCCGGGGTCTGGGGGAACACTGAAGCTTTCTTT
NA	TRBV25-1	NA	TRBJ2-4	CASSEGGNIQYF	TGTGCCAGCAGTGAGGGAGGAAACATTCAGTACTTC
TRBD1	TRBV7-2	few	TRBJ2-3	CASSYDRAGTDTQYF	TGTGCCAGCAGCTACGACAGGGCCGGCACAGATACGCAGTATTTT
TRBD1	TRBV7-2	few	TRBJ1-2	CASSLGTGLFLGYTF	TGTGCCAGCAGCTTAGGGACAGGGCTTTTTCTTGGCTACACCTTC
NA	TRBV25-1	NA	TRBJ2-3	CASSASTDTQYF	TGTGCCAGCAGTGCCAGCACAGATACGCAGTATTTT